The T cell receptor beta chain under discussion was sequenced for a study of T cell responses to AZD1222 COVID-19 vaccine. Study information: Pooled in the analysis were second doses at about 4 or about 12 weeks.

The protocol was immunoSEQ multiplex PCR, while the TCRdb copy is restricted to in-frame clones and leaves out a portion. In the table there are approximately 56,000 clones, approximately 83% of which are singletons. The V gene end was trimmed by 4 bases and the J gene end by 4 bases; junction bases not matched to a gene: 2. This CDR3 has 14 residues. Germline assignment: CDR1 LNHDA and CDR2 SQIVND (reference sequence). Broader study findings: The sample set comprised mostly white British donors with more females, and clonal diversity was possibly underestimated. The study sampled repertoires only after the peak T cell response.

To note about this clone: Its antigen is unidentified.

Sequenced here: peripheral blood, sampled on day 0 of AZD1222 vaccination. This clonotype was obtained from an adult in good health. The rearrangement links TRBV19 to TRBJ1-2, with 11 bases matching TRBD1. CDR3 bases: TGTGCCAGTAGTACCGGGACAGGGGGCTATGGCTACACCTTC. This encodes CASSTGTGGYGYTF.